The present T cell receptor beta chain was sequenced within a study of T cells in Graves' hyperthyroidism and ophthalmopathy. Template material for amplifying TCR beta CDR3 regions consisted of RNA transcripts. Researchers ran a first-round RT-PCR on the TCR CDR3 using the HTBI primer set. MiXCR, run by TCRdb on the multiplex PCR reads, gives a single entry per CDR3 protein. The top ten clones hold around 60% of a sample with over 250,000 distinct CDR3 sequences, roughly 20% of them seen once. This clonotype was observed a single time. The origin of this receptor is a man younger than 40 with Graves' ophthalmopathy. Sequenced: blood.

CDR3 residues: CASSSPGQGYSPLHF. The CDR3 DNA follows: TGTGCCAGCAGTTCACCGGGACAGGGCTATTCACCCCTCCACTTT. The V and J genes are TRBV12-3 or TRBV12-4 and TRBJ1-6; 9 nucleotides line up with TRBD1. Trimming removed 4 bases from V and 8 bases from J; junction bases left unmatched: 6. The CDR3 spans 15 residues.